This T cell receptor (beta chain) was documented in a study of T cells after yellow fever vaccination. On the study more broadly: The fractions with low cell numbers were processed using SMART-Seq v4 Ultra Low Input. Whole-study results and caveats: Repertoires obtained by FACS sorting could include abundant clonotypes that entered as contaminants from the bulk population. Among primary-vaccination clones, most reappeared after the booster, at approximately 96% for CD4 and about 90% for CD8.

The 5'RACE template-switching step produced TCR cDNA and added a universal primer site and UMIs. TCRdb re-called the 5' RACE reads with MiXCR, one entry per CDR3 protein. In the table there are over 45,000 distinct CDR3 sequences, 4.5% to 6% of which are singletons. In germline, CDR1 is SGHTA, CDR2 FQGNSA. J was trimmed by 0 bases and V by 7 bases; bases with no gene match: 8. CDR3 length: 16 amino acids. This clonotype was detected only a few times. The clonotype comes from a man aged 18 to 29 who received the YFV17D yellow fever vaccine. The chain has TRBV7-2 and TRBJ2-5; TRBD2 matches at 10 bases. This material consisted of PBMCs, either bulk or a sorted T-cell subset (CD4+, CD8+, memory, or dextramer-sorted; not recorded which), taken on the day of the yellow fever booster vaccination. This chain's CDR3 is CASKRAGGYNQETQYF. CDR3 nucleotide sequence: TGTGCCAGCAAACGAGCGGGGGGGTATAACCAAGAGACCCAGTACTTC.